The next 28 T cell receptor beta chains were all read from a single sample in a study of early T cells in non-severe SARS-CoV-2 infection. TCRdb analysed the 5' RACE reads with MiXCR anew, one entry per CDR3 protein. The profile shows 80,000 to 100,000 distinct CDR3 sequences, approximately 11% of them singletons. This sample comprised whole blood, obtained at baseline. These receptors originate from an adult who was a healthcare worker with PCR-confirmed SARS-CoV-2 infection or an uninfected control (not recorded which).

This clonotype has only a few counts. The chain links TRBV7-3 to TRBJ1-1, with D perhaps TRBD1 (5 bases). V lost 4 bases and J 3 bases, leaving 9 bases between the germline ends. CDR3 size: 13 residues. Germline V gene lookup returns CDR1 SGHTA and CDR2 FQGTGA. The CDR3 here is CASSSQAYTEAFF. DNA for the CDR3: TGTGCCAGCAGCTCACAGGCCTACACTGAAGCTTTCTTT.

The chain uses TRBV2 and TRBJ1-1; 8 nucleotides agree with TRBD1. The germline V gene encodes CDR1 SNHLY and CDR2 FYNNEI. With 8 bases clipped from V and 5 bases from J, the junction kept 7 bases outside the gene matches. The length of the CDR3 is 13 residues. The CDR3 DNA reads as TGTGCCAGCGGAAGGGACAGGACGACTGAAGCTTTCTTT. Protein sequence: CASGRDRTTEAFF. Full variable domain (remainder filled in from reference TRBV2 and TRBJ1-1): EPEVTQTPSHQVTQMGQEVILRCVPISNHLYFYWYRQILGQKVEFLVSFYNNEISEKSEIFDDQFSVERPDGSNFTLKIRSTKLEDSAMYFCASGRDRTTEAFFGQGTRLTVV.

The sample holds many counts of this clonotype. The genes are TRBV20-1 and TRBJ2-7; TRBD1 matches at 8 bases. This CDR3 is built from 14 residues. The V and J ends lost 1 base and 4 bases, in that order; junction bases with no gene match: 6. CDR1 is DFQATT, CDR2 SNEGSKA, per germline (reference sequence). CDR3 sequence (DNA): TGCAGTGCTAGAGGGGGACAGGCGATGTACGAGCAGTACTTC. It specifies CSARGGQAMYEQYF.

This clonotype was found many times. The rearrangement joins TRBV12-3 or TRBV12-4 to TRBJ2-3; D unresolved. The CDR3 extends over 11 amino acids. Trimming removed 10 bases at V and 6 bases at J, with 11 bases between. In DNA, the CDR3 is TGTGCCATCTACGACGAGGATACGCAGTATTTT. Protein: CAIYDEDTQYF.

The J gene is TRBJ2-7, the V gene TRBV5-1; the D gene could be TRBD1 or TRBD2 (5 bases each). This CDR3 has 15 residues. V lost 10 bases and J lost 6, with 26 bases in between. Germline V lookup: CDR1 SGHRS, CDR2 YFSETQ. CDR3 region: CASARRGQGSPEQYF. For the CDR3, the DNA is TGCGCCTCCGCCCGGAGAGGGCAGGGAAGCCCCGAGCAGTACTTC.

This clonotype was counted a few times. This chain links TRBV7-2 with TRBJ2-3, with D perhaps TRBD2 (6 bases). V lost 6 bases to trimming and J lost 0 bases, with 13 bases between them. Per the germline V gene, CDR1 is SGHTA and CDR2 is FQGNSA. The CDR3 is 15 residues long. The CDR3 spells CASSSEGTSTDTQYF. The DNA for the CDR3 is TGTGCCAGCAGTTCCGAGGGGACTAGCACAGATACGCAGTATTTT.

This clonotype was seen just once. The CDR3, as DNA: TGTGCCAGCAGCTTACAGGTTAACTATGGCTACACCTTC. This encodes CASSLQVNYGYTF. V is TRBV9 and J is TRBJ1-2, with D maybe TRBD1 (5 bases). The CDR3 runs to 13 residues. The germline V gene encodes CDR1 SGDLS and CDR2 YYNGEE. Trimming left V 4 bases short and J 1 base short, with 8 bases between.

This clonotype has more than one count but fewer than ten. The rearrangement uses TRBV29-1 and TRBJ1-1; 12 bases line up with TRBD1. The CDR3 covers 13 residues. V lost 7 bases to trimming and J lost 3 bases; unmatched junction nucleotides: 3. The germline V gene encodes CDR1 SQVTM and CDR2 ANQGSEA. CDR3 nucleotide sequence: TGCAGCGGGGACAGGGGGCCGGACACTGAAGCTTTCTTT. It is translated as CSGDRGPDTEAFF.

Here the CDR3 DNA reads TGTGCCAGCAGGACGGGGCGCTCGGGCGGGGAGCTGTTTTTT. Protein sequence: CASRTGRSGGELFF. The chain is built from TRBV5-8 and TRBJ2-2, with D perhaps given as TRBD1 or TRBD2 (5 bases each). The CDR3 totals 14 residues. V lost 5 bases and J lost 7, with 15 bases in between. Germline V gene lookup returns CDR1 SGHTS and CDR2 YDEGEE.

This clonotype showed up many times. The chain employs TRBV24-1 and TRBJ2-7; possible D gene TRBD2, 6 bases. The germline V gene encodes CDR1 KGHDR and CDR2 SFDVKD. Trimming cost V 7 bases and J 0 bases, with 9 bases left between them. The CDR3 covers 13 residues. Here the CDR3 reads CATSRGSSYEQYF. The DNA of the CDR3 is TGTGCCACCAGCCGGGGGAGCTCCTACGAGCAGTACTTC.

V usage is TRBV4-3 and J usage is TRBJ1-4; D is ambiguous. The V end lost 0 bases, the J end lost 4 bases, and 12 bases lay between the germline ends. CDR1 and CDR2 from the germline V gene are LGHNA and YSLEER. The CDR3 loop spans 16 amino acids. Here the CDR3 DNA reads TGCGCCAGCAGCCAAGATGGGCGGTCAGATAATGAAAAACTGTTTTTT. Amino acid sequence: CASSQDGRSDNEKLFF.

Only a few counts were recorded for this clonotype. The V gene is TRBV20-1, the J gene TRBJ2-2, with 9 positions matching TRBD2. Unmatched junction bases numbered 12, after V lost 3 bases and J lost 1 base. The V gene's germline CDR1 is DFQATT and CDR2 SNEGSKA (reference sequence). The CDR3 consists of 18 residues. Here the CDR3 reads CSASPPVAGGGNTGELFF. In nucleotides, the CDR3 is TGCAGTGCTAGTCCCCCCGTTGCGGGAGGGGGGAACACCGGGGAGCTGTTTTTT.

Here the CDR3 reads CSVVRDNSYEQYF. In nucleotides, the CDR3 is TGCAGCGTTGTAAGGGACAATTCCTACGAGCAGTACTTC. The chain links TRBV29-1 to TRBJ2-7; maybe TRBD1 (6 bases). Trimming pared 4 bases from V and 1 base from J, leaving 11 bases between. The CDR3 runs to 13 residues. Germline CDR1 and CDR2: SQVTM and ANQGSEA.

This clonotype has at least ten counts. The gene calls are TRBV6-6 and TRBJ2-3; TRBD1 might be the D (5 bases). The CDR3 is 16 amino acids. With 2 bases removed from V and 0 bases from J, the gap between germline ends came to 12 bases. Germline lookup yields CDR1 MNHNY and CDR2 SVGAGI (reference sequence). In DNA, the CDR3 is TGTGCCAGCAGTTACCCCGACCAGGGTAGCACAGATACGCAGTATTTT. It specifies CASSYPDQGSTDTQYF.

This clonotype was recorded many times. The rearrangement links TRBV29-1 to TRBJ2-1; no reliable D call. The CDR3 is 11 amino acids. Germline-derived CDR1 and CDR2 are SQVTM and ANQGSEA. V gave up 2 bases and J gave up 12 bases, with 11 bases separating them. In DNA, the CDR3 is TGCAGCGTTGAAAGTGGCCAGAGGCAGTTCTTC. This codes for CSVESGQRQFF.

This chain joins TRBV3-1 and TRBJ1-1; D not certain. V was shortened by 0 bases and J by 3 bases, with 8 bases between the two germline ends. CDR1 and CDR2 from the germline V gene are LGHDT and YNNKEL (reference sequence). CDR3 length: 14 amino acids. The CDR3 DNA reads TGTGCCAGCAGCCAAGATAAACGGTACACTGAAGCTTTCTTT. Its protein product is CASSQDKRYTEAFF. Using reference TRBV3-1 and TRBJ1-1 for the parts outside the CDR3, the full variable domain is DTAVSQTPKYLVTQMGNDKSIKCEQNLGHDTMYWYKQDSKKFLKIMFSYNNKELIINETVPNRFSPKSPDKAHLNLHINSLELGDSAVYFCASSQDKRYTEAFFGQGTRLTVV.

This clonotype was observed a handful of times. CDR3 protein: CASSYDAPGRETQYF. DNA of the CDR3: TGTGCCAGCAGTTACGATGCCCCAGGTCGGGAGACCCAGTACTTC. The chain is built from TRBV6-5 and TRBJ2-5; D unresolved. The V gene's germline CDR1 is MNHEY and CDR2 SVGAGI. CDR3 length equals 15 residues. V was cut by 2 bases and J by 5 bases, with 15 bases left in between.

The table lists this clonotype with many counts. The genes are TRBV7-2 and TRBJ2-7; no firm D call. Trimming pared 5 bases from V and 2 bases from J, leaving 7 bases between. This CDR3 has 12 amino acids. CDR1 SGHTA and CDR2 FQGNSA come from the germline V gene. The chain's CDR3 is CASSTNTYEQYF. CDR3 DNA: TGTGCCAGCAGCACTAATACCTACGAGCAGTACTTC. The variable domain in full, with the rest retrieved from reference TRBV7-2 and TRBJ2-7, is GAGVSQSPSNKVTEKGKDVELRCDPISGHTALYWYRQSLGQGLEFLIYFQGNSAPDKSGLPSDRFSAERTGGSVSTLTIQRTQQEDSAVYLCASSTNTYEQYFGPGTRLTVT.

The rearrangement joins TRBV2 to TRBJ2-3; a possible D gene is TRBD2 (6 bases). The CDR3 spans 13 residues. Trimming took off 4 bases at V and 8 bases at J, with 13 bases between the two ends. Per germline, CDR1 SNHLY and CDR2 FYNNEI. The CDR3 sequence: CASSVDSGGTQYF. The CDR3 DNA is TGTGCCAGCAGTGTTGACTCCGGGGGTACGCAGTATTTT.

The rearrangement links TRBV5-8 to TRBJ2-7; D is possibly TRBD1 or TRBD2 (5 bases each). The V gene's germline CDR1 is SGHTS and CDR2 YDEGEE. The CDR3 consists of 12 residues. Trimming took 1 base from V and 6 from J, leaving 8 bases between them. The CDR3 reads CASSLSRGEQYF. CDR3 nucleotides: TGTGCCAGCAGCTTGTCGAGGGGCGAGCAGTACTTC.

This clonotype was found a few times. The J gene is TRBJ1-5, the V gene TRBV4-1; unclear D gene. Between the trimmed V and J ends, which lost 3 bases and 9 bases, there was a span of 21 bases. Germline CDR1 reads MGHRA; CDR2 reads YSYEKL. CDR3 size: 16 residues. The chain's CDR3 is CASSHPRGSRVSPQHF. The CDR3 nucleotides are TGCGCCAGCAGCCACCCAAGAGGCAGCCGAGTCTCGCCCCAGCATTTT.

The chain has TRBV11-2 and TRBJ2-3; D uncertain. The CDR3 is 15 amino acids. In germline, CDR1 is SGHAT, CDR2 FQNNGV. V gave up 2 bases and J gave up 0 bases, with 9 bases separating them. The chain's CDR3 is CASSLYQRSTDTQYF. As DNA, the CDR3 is TGTGCCAGCAGCTTATATCAGCGAAGCACAGATACGCAGTATTTT.

This clonotype was detected only a few times. The gene calls are TRBV5-6 and TRBJ2-2; D unclear. CDR3 length equals 15 residues. Germline lookup yields CDR1 SGHDT and CDR2 YYEEEE. Trimming left V 1 base short and J 1 base short, with 8 bases between. The DNA of the CDR3 is TGTGCCAGCAGCTTGATCCCCCAGAACACCGGGGAGCTGTTTTTT. This translates into CASSLIPQNTGELFF.

This clonotype was recorded a few times. The V call is TRBV5-1, the J call TRBJ2-2; perhaps D is TRBD1 or TRBD2 (5 bases each). The V gene lost 2 bases and the J gene lost 6 bases, with 14 bases spanning the gap. The CDR3 extends over 15 amino acids. The germline V gene has CDR1 SGHRS and CDR2 YFSETQ. DNA of the CDR3: TGCGCCAGCAGCTTTTCCGGGGCCCGTTCCGGGGAGCTGTTTTTT. Protein sequence: CASSFSGARSGELFF.

This chain connects TRBV10-1 to TRBJ2-7, with unresolved D. V shed 3 bases and J shed 9 bases, with 15 bases lying between them. Germline lookup yields CDR1 WNHNN and CDR2 SYGVQD (reference sequence). The length of the CDR3 is 13 residues. The CDR3 DNA is TGCGCCAGCAGTGAAGAGCCCGAACTAAGGCAGTACTTC. Protein product: CASSEEPELRQYF.

The chain is built from TRBV14 and TRBJ2-1; D is uncertain. Germline V gives CDR1 SGHDN, CDR2 FVKESK. Trimming removed 1 base from V and 9 bases from J, with 10 bases in between. The CDR3 is 13 amino acids. Here the CDR3 reads CASSQGLRGEQFF. As DNA, the CDR3 is TGTGCCAGCAGCCAAGGTCTGCGAGGTGAGCAGTTCTTC.

This clonotype appeared a few times. This rearrangement joins TRBV10-1 to TRBJ1-2; a possible D gene is TRBD1 (6 bases). V was trimmed by 1 base and J by 3 bases, leaving 6 bases between them. CDR1 WNHNN and CDR2 SYGVQD come from the germline V gene (reference sequence). The CDR3 is 13 residues long. Here the CDR3 reads CASSEYRDYGYTF. The CDR3 DNA is TGCGCCAGCAGTGAGTACAGGGACTATGGCTACACCTTC.

The rearrangement uses TRBV2 and TRBJ2-3; tentatively, D is TRBD2 (6 bases). The CDR3 spans 15 residues. V was shortened by 4 bases and J by 9 bases, with 20 bases between the two germline ends. Germline V lookup: CDR1 SNHLY, CDR2 FYNNEI. Written as DNA, the CDR3 is TGTGCCAGCAGTGGGACTATGGGGAGTTCAGGGACGCAGTATTTT. As protein: CASSGTMGSSGTQYF.